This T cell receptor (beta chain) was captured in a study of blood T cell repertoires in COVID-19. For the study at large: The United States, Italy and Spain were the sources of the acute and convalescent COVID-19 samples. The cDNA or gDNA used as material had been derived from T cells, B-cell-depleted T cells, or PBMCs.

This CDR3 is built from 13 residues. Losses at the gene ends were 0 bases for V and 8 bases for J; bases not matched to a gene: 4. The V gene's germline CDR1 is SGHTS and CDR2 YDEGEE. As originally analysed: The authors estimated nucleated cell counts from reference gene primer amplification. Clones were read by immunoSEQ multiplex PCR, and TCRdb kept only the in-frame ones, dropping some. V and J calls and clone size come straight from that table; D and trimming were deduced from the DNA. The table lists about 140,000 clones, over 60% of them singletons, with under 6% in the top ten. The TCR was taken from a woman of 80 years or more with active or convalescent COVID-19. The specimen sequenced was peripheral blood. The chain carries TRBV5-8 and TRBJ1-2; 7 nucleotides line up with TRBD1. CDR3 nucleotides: TGTGCCAGCAGCTTGGGCCAGGGGGGCGGCTACACCTTC. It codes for CASSLGQGGGYTF.